Detailed here is one T cell receptor beta chain. The germline V and J ends were trimmed by 2 bases and 0 bases, with 13 bases remaining between them. CDR3 length: 16 residues. The germline V gene has CDR1 SGDLS and CDR2 YYNGEE. This sample is drawn from a study of molecular identifiers for immune sequencing clone quantification. MiXCR, applied by TCRdb to the PCR reads, yields one record per CDR3 protein. The data contain some 100,000 distinct CDR3 sequences, 36% of them singletons. This TCR was sampled from a human donor in good health. Some libraries in this study had Jurkat cell RNA spiked in. The V and J genes are TRBV9 and TRBJ2-3, with D maybe TRBD1 (5 bases). What was sequenced was naive CD8+ T cells from blood, with Jurkat cell RNA spiked in. As to subset: FACS-sorted CD8+CD4-CCR7+CD45RA+ naive T cells. CDR3 sequence: CASSVSTTVSTDTQYF. The CDR3 region has the DNA TGTGCCAGCAGCGTGTCAACGACAGTTAGCACAGATACGCAGTATTTT.